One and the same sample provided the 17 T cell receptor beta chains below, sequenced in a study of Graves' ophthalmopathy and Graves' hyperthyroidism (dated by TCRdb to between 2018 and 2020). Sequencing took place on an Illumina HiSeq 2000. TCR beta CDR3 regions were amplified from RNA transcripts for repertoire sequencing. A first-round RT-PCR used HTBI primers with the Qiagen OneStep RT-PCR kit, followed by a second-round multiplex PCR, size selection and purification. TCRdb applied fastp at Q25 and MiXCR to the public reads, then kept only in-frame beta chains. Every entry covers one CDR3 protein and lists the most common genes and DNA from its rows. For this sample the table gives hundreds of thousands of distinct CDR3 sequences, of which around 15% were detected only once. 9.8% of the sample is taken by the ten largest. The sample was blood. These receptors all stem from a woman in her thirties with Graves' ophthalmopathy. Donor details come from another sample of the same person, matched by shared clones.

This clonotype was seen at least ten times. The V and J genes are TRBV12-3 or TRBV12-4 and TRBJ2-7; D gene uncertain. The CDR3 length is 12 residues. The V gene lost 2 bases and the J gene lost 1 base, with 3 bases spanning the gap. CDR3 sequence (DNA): TGTGCCAGCAGTTTAAAGTCCTACGAGCAGTACTTC. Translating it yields CASSLKSYEQYF.

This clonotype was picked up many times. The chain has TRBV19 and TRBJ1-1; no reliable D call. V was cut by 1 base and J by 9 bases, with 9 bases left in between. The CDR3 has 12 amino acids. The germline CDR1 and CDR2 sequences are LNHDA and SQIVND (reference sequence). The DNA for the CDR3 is TGTGCCAGTAGTATAGTTGGGGAGAAAGCTTTCTTT. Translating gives CASSIVGEKAFF.

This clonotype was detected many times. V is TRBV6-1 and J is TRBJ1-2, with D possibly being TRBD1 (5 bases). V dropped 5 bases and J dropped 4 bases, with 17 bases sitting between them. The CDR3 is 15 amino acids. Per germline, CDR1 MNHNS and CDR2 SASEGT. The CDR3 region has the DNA TGTGCCAGCAGTACGGGACCGGGTACAATCTATGGCTACACCTTC. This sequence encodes CASSTGPGTIYGYTF.

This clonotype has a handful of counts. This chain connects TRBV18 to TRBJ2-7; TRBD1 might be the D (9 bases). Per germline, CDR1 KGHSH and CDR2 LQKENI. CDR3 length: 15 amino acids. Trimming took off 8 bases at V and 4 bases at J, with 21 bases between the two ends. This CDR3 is CASDPGGTGKYEQYF. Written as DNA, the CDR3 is TGTGCCAGCGACCCGGGGGGGACAGGGAAGTACGAGCAGTACTTC.

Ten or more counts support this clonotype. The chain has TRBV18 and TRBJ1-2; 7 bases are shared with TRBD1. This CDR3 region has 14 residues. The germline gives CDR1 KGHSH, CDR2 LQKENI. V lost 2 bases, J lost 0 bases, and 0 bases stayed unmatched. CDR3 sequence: CASSPTGANYGYTF. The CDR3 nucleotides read TGTGCCAGCTCACCAACAGGGGCTAACTATGGCTACACCTTC.

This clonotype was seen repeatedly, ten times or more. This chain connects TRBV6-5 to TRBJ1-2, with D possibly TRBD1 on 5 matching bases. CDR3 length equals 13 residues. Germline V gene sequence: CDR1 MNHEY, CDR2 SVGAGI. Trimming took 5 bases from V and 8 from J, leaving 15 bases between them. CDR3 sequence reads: CASSPGRHEGYTF. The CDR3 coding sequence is TGTGCCAGCAGTCCAGGGCGGCACGAGGGCTACACCTTC.

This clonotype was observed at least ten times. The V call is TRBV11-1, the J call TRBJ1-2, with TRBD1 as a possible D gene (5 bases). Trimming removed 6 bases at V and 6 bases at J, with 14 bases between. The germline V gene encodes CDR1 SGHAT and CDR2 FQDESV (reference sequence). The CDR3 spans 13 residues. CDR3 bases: TGTGCCAGCAGACGGCTTTCGGGGGATGGCTACACCTTC. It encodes CASRRLSGDGYTF.

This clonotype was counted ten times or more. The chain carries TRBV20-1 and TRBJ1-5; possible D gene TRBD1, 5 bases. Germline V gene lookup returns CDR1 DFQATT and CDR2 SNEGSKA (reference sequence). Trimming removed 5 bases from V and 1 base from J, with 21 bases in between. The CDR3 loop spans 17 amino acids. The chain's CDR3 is CSASGPHSPSSNQPQHF. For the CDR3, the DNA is TGCAGTGCTTCGGGGCCGCATTCCCCATCCAGCAATCAGCCCCAGCATTTT.

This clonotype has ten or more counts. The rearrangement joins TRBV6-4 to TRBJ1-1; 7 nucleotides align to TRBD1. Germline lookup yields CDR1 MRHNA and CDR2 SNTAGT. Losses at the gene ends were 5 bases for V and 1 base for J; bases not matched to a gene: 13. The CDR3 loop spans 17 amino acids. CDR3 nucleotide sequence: TGTGCCAGCAGTCCCAAGGGGGCCCAAATACGGAACACTGAAGCTTTCTTT. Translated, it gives CASSPKGAQIRNTEAFF.

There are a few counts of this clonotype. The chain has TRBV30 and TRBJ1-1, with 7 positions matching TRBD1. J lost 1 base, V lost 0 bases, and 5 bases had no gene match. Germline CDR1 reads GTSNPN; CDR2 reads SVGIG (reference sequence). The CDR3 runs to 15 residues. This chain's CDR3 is CAWSVLTGRNTEAFF. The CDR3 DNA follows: TGTGCCTGGAGTGTGTTGACAGGGAGGAACACTGAAGCTTTCTTT. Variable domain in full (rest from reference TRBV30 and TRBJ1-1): SQTIHQWPATLVQPVGSPLSLECTVEGTSNPNLYWYRQAAGRGLQLLFYSVGIGQISSEVPQNLSASRPQDRQFILSSKKLLLSDSGFYLCAWSVLTGRNTEAFFGQGTRLTVV.

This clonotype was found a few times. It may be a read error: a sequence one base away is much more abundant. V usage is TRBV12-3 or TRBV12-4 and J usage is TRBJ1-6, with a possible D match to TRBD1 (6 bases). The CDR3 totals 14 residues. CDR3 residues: CASSAQGGGSHLHF. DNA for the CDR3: TGTGCCAGCAGCGCACAGGGAGGCGGATCACACCTCCACTTT.

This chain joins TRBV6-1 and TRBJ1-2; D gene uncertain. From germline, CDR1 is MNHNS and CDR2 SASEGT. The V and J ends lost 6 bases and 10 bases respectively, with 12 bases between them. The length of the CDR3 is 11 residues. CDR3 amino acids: CASRKGNAYTF. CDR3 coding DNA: TGTGCCAGCAGGAAAGGGAATGCCTACACCTTC.

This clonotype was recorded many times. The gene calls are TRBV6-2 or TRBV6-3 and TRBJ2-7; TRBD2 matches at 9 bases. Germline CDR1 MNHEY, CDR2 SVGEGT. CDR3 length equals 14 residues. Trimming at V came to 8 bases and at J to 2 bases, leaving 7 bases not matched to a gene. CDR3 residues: CASQLSGGPYEQYF. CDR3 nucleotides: TGTGCCAGCCAACTTAGCGGGGGCCCCTACGAGCAGTACTTC.

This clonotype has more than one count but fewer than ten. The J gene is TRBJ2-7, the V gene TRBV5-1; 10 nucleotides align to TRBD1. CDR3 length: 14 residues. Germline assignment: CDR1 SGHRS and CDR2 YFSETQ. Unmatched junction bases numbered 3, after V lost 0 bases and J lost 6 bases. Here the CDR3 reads CASSLETGGGEQYF. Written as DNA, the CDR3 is TGCGCCAGCAGCTTGGAGACAGGGGGCGGCGAGCAGTACTTC.

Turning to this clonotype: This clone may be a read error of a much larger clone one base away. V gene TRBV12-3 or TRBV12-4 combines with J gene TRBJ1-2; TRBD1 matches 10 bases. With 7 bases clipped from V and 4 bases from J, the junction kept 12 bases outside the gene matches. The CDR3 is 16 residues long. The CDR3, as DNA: TGTGCCAGCAAAACTGCGAGACAGGGGGCTGGCTATGGCTACACCTTC. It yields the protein CASKTARQGAGYGYTF.

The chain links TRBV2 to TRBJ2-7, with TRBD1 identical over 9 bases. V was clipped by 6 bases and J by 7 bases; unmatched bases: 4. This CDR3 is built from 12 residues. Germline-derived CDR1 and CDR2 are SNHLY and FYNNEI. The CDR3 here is CASRYGTGEQYF. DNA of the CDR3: TGTGCCAGCAGATACGGGACAGGGGAGCAGTACTTC.

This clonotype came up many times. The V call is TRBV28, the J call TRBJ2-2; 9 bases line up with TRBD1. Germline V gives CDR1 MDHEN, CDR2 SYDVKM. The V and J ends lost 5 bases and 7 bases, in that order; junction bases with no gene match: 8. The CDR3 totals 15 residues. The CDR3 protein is CASSRGTGSVGELFF. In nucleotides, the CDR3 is TGTGCCAGCAGTCGCGGGACAGGGTCTGTCGGGGAGCTGTTTTTT.